This T cell receptor beta chain was found in a study of OX40 agonist ivuxolimab in advanced cancers. Describing the broader study: Ivuxolimab, which targeted the costimulatory receptor OX40 (CD134), was an agonistic, fully human IgG2 monoclonal antibody. Of the roughly 51 patients in dose escalation, about 20 had hepatocellular carcinoma, about 15 had melanoma, 9 had renal cell carcinoma and 9 had head and neck cancer. The point of sequencing TCRbeta in the periphery was to test whether ivuxolimab changed TCR sequence diversity and drove clonal T-cell expansion. The monotherapy dose-escalation portion (N ≈ 55 patients) of the phase I ivuxolimab trial is reported in the paper. Partial responses were achieved by three dose-escalation patients, of whom one had hepatocellular carcinoma and two had cutaneous melanoma. Prior anti-PD-1, anti-PD-L1 or anti-CTLA-4 therapy was permitted, and checkpoint inhibitors had been received by under 50% of dose-escalation patients. In the dose-escalation cohort, nearly 85% of patients were male, and the mean age was 60 years with a range of roughly 20 to 80. Intravenous ivuxolimab was administered to patients every 2 weeks at six dose levels: 0.01, 0.1, 0.3, 1.5, 3 and 10 mg/kg.

For sequencing of the TCRbeta CDR3 region, genomic DNA was extracted from the sorted cells. TCRbeta CDR3 regions were sequenced using the immunoSEQ Assay. Here the immuneACCESS table is served through TCRdb, limited to in-frame sequences with V and J called. Missing clones are a known gap in these copies; in checked studies unresolved V genes cover under half, and the rest lacks a known reason. For this sample the table gives 82,000 or so clones, of which around 83% were detected only once. Of the sample, less than 2.5% falls within the top ten clones. Patients with autoimmune disease history or receiving systemic immunosuppression were excluded from the trial. Peripheral blood for TCR sequencing was collected from all dose cohorts at baseline, on cycle 4 day 1, and on cycle 7 day 1. Samples came from an open-label, multicenter, first-in-human phase I dose-escalation trial of ivuxolimab. Adults with locally advanced or metastatic melanoma, renal cell, hepatocellular, or head and neck squamous cell carcinoma were enrolled in the trial. Before TCR sequencing, CD4+ T cells and CD8+ T cells from peripheral blood were sorted into separate populations.

The CDR3 sequence holds 14 residues, the cysteine and phenylalanine included. The retained sequence is limited to the CDR3, 42 bases, with the frame set at the first base. V is cut by 5 bases and J by 3 bases, and the space between the germline ends is 13 bases. CDR1 and CDR2 (SEHNR, FQNEAQ) derive from the germline V gene (reference sequence). For this clone: Its antigen is unknown. No base quality values were provided; no much bigger clone lies one nucleotide off.

Overall study outcomes, separate from this receptor: After ivuxolimab, more expanded clones were found on average in CD8+ T cells than in CD4+ T cells. Partial responders in the 0.1-3.0 mg/kg groups had among the lowest normalized peripheral clonal expansion, especially among CD8+ T cells. Low levels of normalized T-cell clonal expansion were also shown by some nonresponding patients. The antigen specificity of the clonally expanded peripheral T cells was not determined. At doses of 0.1 to 3.0 mg/kg, clonal expansion of both CD4+ and CD8+ T cells in blood was seen between baseline and week 6.

The input for sequencing was CD4+ or CD8+ T cells sorted from blood, taken in a trial of the OX40 agonist ivuxolimab. The rearranged segments are TRBV7-9 and TRBJ1-2; the D segment cannot be called with confidence. The receptor's source is an adult with an advanced solid tumor such as melanoma, head and neck, liver or kidney cancer. The bases read TGTGCCAGCAGCAGAGAACTGCGGGACTATGGCTACACCTTC. The resulting protein is CASSRELRDYGYTF.